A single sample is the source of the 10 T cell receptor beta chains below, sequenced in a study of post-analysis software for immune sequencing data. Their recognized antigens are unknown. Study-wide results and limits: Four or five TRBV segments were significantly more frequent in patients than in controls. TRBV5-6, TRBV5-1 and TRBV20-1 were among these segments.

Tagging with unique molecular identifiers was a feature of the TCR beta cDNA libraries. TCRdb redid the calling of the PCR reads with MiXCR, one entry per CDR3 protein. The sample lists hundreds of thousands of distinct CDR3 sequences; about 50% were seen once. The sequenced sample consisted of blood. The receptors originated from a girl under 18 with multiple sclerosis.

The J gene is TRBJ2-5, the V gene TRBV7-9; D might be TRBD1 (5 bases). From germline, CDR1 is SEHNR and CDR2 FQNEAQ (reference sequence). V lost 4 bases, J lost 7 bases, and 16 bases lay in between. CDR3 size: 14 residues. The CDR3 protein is CASSSTSAQGTQYF. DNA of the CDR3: TGTGCCAGCAGCTCGACATCAGCGCAGGGGACCCAGTACTTC.

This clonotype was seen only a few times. CDR3 bases: TGCAGCGTTGTGTTAGTCAACGAGCAGTACTTC. Translation: CSVVLVNEQYF. This rearrangement joins TRBV29-1 to TRBJ2-7, with D unclear. V was trimmed by 4 bases and J by 5 bases, leaving 9 bases between them. This CDR3 has 11 residues. The germline V gene has CDR1 SQVTM and CDR2 ANQGSEA.

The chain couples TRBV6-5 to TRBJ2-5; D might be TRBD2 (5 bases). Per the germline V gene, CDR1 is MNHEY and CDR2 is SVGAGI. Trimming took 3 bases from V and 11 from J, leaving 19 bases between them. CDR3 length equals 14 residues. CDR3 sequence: CASSYLALSYGQYF. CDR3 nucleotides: TGTGCCAGCAGTTATCTAGCCCTCTCCTACGGGCAGTACTTC.

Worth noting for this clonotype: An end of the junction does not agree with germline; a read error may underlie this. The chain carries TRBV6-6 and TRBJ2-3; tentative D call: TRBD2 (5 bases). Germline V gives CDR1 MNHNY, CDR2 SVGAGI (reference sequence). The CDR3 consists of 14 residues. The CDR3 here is CASGPVSSTDTQYF. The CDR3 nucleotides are TGTGCCAGCGGCCCCGTGTCTAGCACGGATACGCAGTATTTT.

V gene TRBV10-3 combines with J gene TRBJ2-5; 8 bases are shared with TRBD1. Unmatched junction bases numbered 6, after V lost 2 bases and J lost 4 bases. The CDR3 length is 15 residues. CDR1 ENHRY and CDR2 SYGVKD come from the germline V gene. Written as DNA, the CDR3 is TGTGCCATCAGTGAGGCGGGACAGGTTGGAGAGACCCAGTACTTC. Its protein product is CAISEAGQVGETQYF.

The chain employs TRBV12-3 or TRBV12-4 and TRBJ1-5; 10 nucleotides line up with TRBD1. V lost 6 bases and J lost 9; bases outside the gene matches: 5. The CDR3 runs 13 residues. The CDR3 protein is CASRRQGARPQHF. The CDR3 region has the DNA TGTGCCAGCAGAAGACAGGGGGCAAGGCCCCAGCATTTT.

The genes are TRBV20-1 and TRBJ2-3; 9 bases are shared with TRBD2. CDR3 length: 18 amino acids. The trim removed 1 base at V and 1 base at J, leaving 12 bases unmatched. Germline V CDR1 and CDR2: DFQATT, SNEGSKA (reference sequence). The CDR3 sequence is CSARAFRRLAERTDTQYF. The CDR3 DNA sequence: TGCAGTGCTAGAGCTTTTCGCCGACTAGCGGAGCGCACAGATACGCAGTATTTT.

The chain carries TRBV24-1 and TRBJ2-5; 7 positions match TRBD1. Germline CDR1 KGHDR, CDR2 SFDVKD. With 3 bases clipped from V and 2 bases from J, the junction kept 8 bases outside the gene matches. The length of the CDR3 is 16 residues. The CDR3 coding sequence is TGTGCCACCAGTGATCCCCAGCCGGGACAGCAAGAGACCCAGTACTTC. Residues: CATSDPQPGQQETQYF.

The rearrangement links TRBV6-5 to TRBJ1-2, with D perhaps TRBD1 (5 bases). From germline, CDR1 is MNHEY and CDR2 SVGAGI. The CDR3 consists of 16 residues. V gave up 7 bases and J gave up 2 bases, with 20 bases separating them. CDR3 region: CASTLSHTRANYGYTF. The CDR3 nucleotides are TGTGCCAGCACCCTCTCCCATACCAGGGCAAACTATGGCTACACCTTC.

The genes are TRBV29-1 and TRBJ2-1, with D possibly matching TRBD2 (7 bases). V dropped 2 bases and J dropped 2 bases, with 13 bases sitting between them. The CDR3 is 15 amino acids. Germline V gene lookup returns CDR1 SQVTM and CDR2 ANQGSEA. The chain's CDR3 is CSVERGGIPYNEQFF. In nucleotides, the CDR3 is TGCAGCGTTGAAAGGGGGGGGATTCCCTACAATGAGCAGTTCTTC.